The T cell receptor beta chain described here comes from a study of shared clonotypes between healthy human individuals (TCRdb year 2020). In terms of the full investigation: Three men and a couple of women, aged 18 to 49 years, made up the cohort. For each donor, CD4 naive and CD4 memory were each given three plates, CD8 naive was given two plates, and CD8 memory was given one plate. To estimate repertoire size and how much clonotype sharing occurs between individuals, the study deeply sequenced the blood TCR repertoires of 5 or 6 healthy adults. Libraries were prepared and TCR repertoires were sequenced by different laboratories using diverse techniques, in order to increase sequencing depth and limit assay-specific biases. Between about 0.9 and 8.9 billion PBMCs per donor were obtained by leukapheresis. Study-wide findings and limitations: Only blood was sampled, and tissue TCR repertoires likely differ from those in blood. Naive subsets generally had larger estimated clonotype richness than memory subsets. Incomplete sequencing was indicated by rarefaction of sorted-subset datasets, despite the large sequencing depth. Higher generation probabilities were observed for clonotypes shared by all four sorted-subset donors than for non-shared clonotypes. Based on pairwise subsampling, the degree of clonotype sharing among donors was expected to be affected by sequencing depth. The genetic and exposure-history diversity represented was limited by the small number of donors. Sharing across a few donors was observed for about 4.8% of naive CD4, 3.5% of naive CD8, over 2% of memory CD4, and roughly 0.43% of memory CD8 clonotypes.

Using the deep immunoSEQ assay, multiplex PCR amplified TCR CDR3 regions from genomic DNA. For each cell subset, the extracted genomic DNA was distributed evenly across all wells of several immunoSEQ 96-well plates, and each plate served as one replicate. For sorted subsets, 150 to 250 ng of genomic DNA, equivalent to about 30,000 T cell genomes, went into each replicate PCR. Purified libraries were measured with a Qubit 3.0 fluorometer, size-checked on a Bioanalyzer 2100, and measured again with the KAPA Library Quantification kit. Every immunoSEQ 96-well plate was sequenced on a dedicated single-read 150-cycle Illumina NextSeq 550 flow cell. As for the original processing: The immunoSEQ output contained only junctional sequences without quality scores, so filtering could not match that applied to full-length reads. Sequences were annotated with PyIR, a Python wrapper for IgBLAST v1.9, and V/J genes and CDR3 were assigned using IMGT germline references. Reads with weak V/J assignments (E-value above 1e-6), missing CDR3, stop codons, out-of-frame junctions, or ambiguous translated residues were removed. V3J clonotypes were defined by identical inferred V gene, J gene, and CDR3 amino acid sequence. Percentage overlap between repertoires was computed as shared unique clonotypes divided by the size of the smaller repertoire. Three approaches were used to assess repertoire richness: RTK rarefaction, the Chao1 estimator, and Recon v2.1 estimates of unobserved clonotypes. OLGA was used to compute generation probabilities for all TCRbeta clonotypes that the gDNA method yielded from a few donors. Entries here come from immuneACCESS through TCRdb and include only in-frame sequences with V and J called. Some clones fail to appear in such tables; in the studies checked, an unresolved V gene covers under half of the shortfall, and the cause of the remainder is unknown. The V and J calls and clone size come from that table; D and trimming were worked out from the DNA. Across this sample there are fewer than 1.4 million clones, with around 78% seen only once. 0.55% to 0.7% of the sample rests with the top ten.

A single count supports this clone. Its recognized antigen is unknown. Base qualities are not provided; no much larger clone lies one nucleotide away. The donors were healthy, HIV-negative adults with no recently reported acute infections or vaccinations. Every donor was a Caucasian adult living in Nashville, Tennessee, USA. CD4+ T cells were enriched through magnetic negative selection, after which naive cells were positively selected on CD45RA and the remaining negative fraction served as the memory subset. After blood collection by leukapheresis, PBMCs were isolated using Ficoll-Histopaque density gradient centrifugation and then cryopreserved in the vapor phase of liquid nitrogen. Purity and quantity of every magnetically sorted T cell population were checked by analytical flow cytometry. Genomic DNA was isolated from every sorted fraction and measured by UV absorbance on a Nanodrop 2000c. The CDR3 measures 15 amino acids from cysteine to phenylalanine. The only DNA kept is the CDR3, 45 bases in frame from the first base. Deletion took 2 bases off V and 7 bases off J, with a span of 15 bases between the germline ends. The CDR1 and CDR2 encoded by the germline V gene are SGHTA and FQGTGA.

The chain links TRBV7-3 with TRBJ2-4, and the D gene may be TRBD2, 6 bases matching. The clonotype comes from a man younger than 35 in good health. Some clones in this sample may be carry-over from other donors' samples. The sequencing input was memory CD4+ T cells from PBMCs. According to the study, the label for this sample's cell subset or site signals: CD45RA-negative fraction. Read as DNA, the sequence is TGTGCCAGCAGCTTAGGTGGCGGGGCCGGGAACATTCAGTACTTC. Its coded protein is CASSLGGGAGNIQYF.